The 15 T cell receptor beta chains listed next were all sequenced from one sample in a study of control samples from healthy donors and cancer patients. The protocol was immunoSEQ multiplex PCR, while the TCRdb copy is restricted to in-frame clones and leaves out a portion. Of around 110,000 clones in the sample, about 93% were seen once. The material sequenced was blood. The receptor source for this set is a man between 25 and 39 years old in good health.

The chain links TRBV5-1 to TRBJ1-1; D is ambiguous. Per germline, CDR1 SGHRS and CDR2 YFSETQ. V was clipped by 4 bases and J by 1 base, with 5 bases between them. The CDR3 totals 12 residues. CDR3 in DNA: TGCGCCAGCAGCGTATCGAACACTGAAGCTTTCTTT. It encodes CASSVSNTEAFF.

The genes are TRBV2 and TRBJ2-1; TRBD2 aligns across 13 bases. The CDR3 is 15 residues long. After removal of 2 bases from V and 9 bases from J, the junction contained 4 bases not matched to a gene. CDR1 SNHLY and CDR2 FYNNEI come from the germline V gene. CDR3 amino acids: CASSERLAGGGEQFF. The CDR3 region has the DNA TGTGCCAGCAGTGAAAGACTAGCGGGGGGTGGTGAGCAGTTCTTC.

The CDR3 loop reads CASSVGQSNTGELFF. CDR3 DNA: TGTGCCAGCAGCGTGGGACAGTCAAACACCGGGGAGCTGTTTTTT. V is TRBV9 and J is TRBJ2-2, with 7 bases matching TRBD1. The junction had 3 bases not matched to a gene; V was cut back by 2 bases and J by 2 bases. Looked up from germline, CDR1 is SGDLS and CDR2 is YYNGEE. This CDR3 has 15 residues.

The rearrangement uses TRBV7-2 and TRBJ2-7, with a tentative D call TRBD2 (5 bases). Germline assignment: CDR1 SGHTA and CDR2 FQGNSA. Trimming removed 0 bases at V and 9 bases at J, with 12 bases between. The CDR3 is 13 amino acids. The CDR3 sequence is CASSLAGFEGQYF. The DNA for the CDR3 is TGTGCCAGCAGCTTAGCGGGTTTTGAGGGGCAGTACTTC.

CDR3 nucleotides: TGTGCCAGCAGCAAAACCAACCCCTATGGCTACACCTTC. This codes for CASSKTNPYGYTF. This rearrangement joins TRBV7-9 to TRBJ1-2, with D unresolved. The V and J ends lost 5 bases and 4 bases respectively, with 11 bases between them. Germline V CDR1 and CDR2: SEHNR, FQNEAQ (reference sequence). The CDR3 contains 13 residues.

The V and J genes are TRBV5-5 and TRBJ2-6; no reliable D call. The CDR3 has 18 amino acids. Germline V gene lookup returns CDR1 SGHKS and CDR2 YYEKEE (reference sequence). V gave up 1 base and J gave up 0 bases, with 14 bases separating them. This CDR3 reads CASSLLDATVSGANVLTF. Here the CDR3 DNA reads TGTGCCAGCAGCTTGTTGGACGCCACGGTCTCTGGGGCCAACGTCCTGACTTTC.

The genes are TRBV15 and TRBJ2-1, with D unclear. V was cut by 0 bases and J by 10 bases, with 13 bases left in between. Germline CDR1 LNHNV, CDR2 YYDKDF (reference sequence). The CDR3 extends over 14 amino acids. CDR3 in amino acids: CATSRDIAYGEQFF. The CDR3 DNA follows: TGTGCCACCAGCAGAGACATTGCTTACGGGGAGCAGTTCTTC.

The chain links TRBV2 to TRBJ2-7; 9 positions match TRBD2. This CDR3 spans 17 amino acids. From germline, CDR1 is SNHLY and CDR2 FYNNEI. J gave up 3 bases and V 8 bases, and 17 bases lay outside the gene matches. The CDR3 DNA reads TGTGCCAGCCACCCCGCGGCGGGAGGGGAGGGCCTCTACGAGCAGTACGTC. This translates into CASHPAAGGEGLYEQYV.

V gene TRBV4-1 combines with J gene TRBJ1-1, with TRBD1 matching over 9 bases. The V gene end was trimmed by 4 bases and the J gene end by 8 bases; junction bases not matched to a gene: 2. Germline assignment: CDR1 MGHRA and CDR2 YSYEKL. The CDR3 loop spans 12 amino acids. CDR3 nucleotides: TGCGCCAGCAGCCGGACAGGGGTAGAAGCTTTCTTT. It codes for CASSRTGVEAFF.

The rearrangement joins TRBV24-1 to TRBJ2-1, with D tentatively TRBD2 (6 bases). This CDR3 has 18 residues. Trimming pared 2 bases from V and 4 bases from J, leaving 20 bases between. From germline, CDR1 is KGHDR and CDR2 SFDVKD. DNA of the CDR3: TGTGCCACCAGTGATTGGGATTATGGGGGGTCGAATTACAATGAGCAGTTCTTC. Translation gives CATSDWDYGGSNYNEQFF.

The chain links TRBV19 to TRBJ2-5, with D perhaps being TRBD1 or TRBD2 (5 bases each). The germline V and J ends were trimmed by 1 base and 5 bases, with 11 bases remaining between them. The CDR3 totals 14 residues. CDR1 LNHDA and CDR2 SQIVND come from the germline V gene (reference sequence). CDR3 in amino acids: CASSIGGVGETQYF. The CDR3 nucleotides read TGTGCCAGTAGTATAGGAGGGGTTGGGGAGACCCAGTACTTC.

The count of this clone is one. This chain connects TRBV24-1 to TRBJ1-1; 7 bases are a match to TRBD1. J lost 1 base, V lost 4 bases, and 17 bases had no gene match. CDR1 KGHDR and CDR2 SFDVKD come from the germline V gene. The length of the CDR3 is 19 residues. DNA for the CDR3: TGTGCCACCAGTGACTCTTCATATGGGACAGCCAAAGGGAACACTGAAGCTTTCTTT. It is translated as CATSDSSYGTAKGNTEAFF.

This chain joins TRBV30 and TRBJ2-1; no firm D call. With 2 bases removed from V and 12 bases from J, the gap between germline ends came to 5 bases. Germline CDR1 and CDR2: GTSNPN and SVGIG (reference sequence). This CDR3 has 9 residues. CDR3 loop: CAWSPGQFF. DNA of the CDR3: TGTGCCTGGAGTCCAGGGCAGTTCTTC.

This clone was found once. The CDR3 sequence is CATSGPRSGGYTF. DNA of the CDR3: TGTGCCACCAGTGGGCCACGTTCGGGTGGCTACACCTTC. The V call is TRBV24-1, the J call TRBJ1-2; D gene ambiguous. This CDR3 has 13 residues. V dropped 5 bases and J dropped 7 bases, with 13 bases sitting between them. CDR1 is KGHDR and CDR2 is SFDVKD in the germline V gene.

The V call is TRBV20-1, the J call TRBJ1-2; tentative D call: TRBD1 (5 bases). The germline gives CDR1 DFQATT, CDR2 SNEGSKA (reference sequence). This CDR3 has 11 residues. V lost 5 bases, J lost 6 bases, and 10 bases lay in between. Written as DNA, the CDR3 is TGCAGTGCTCCTAAAGGGGATGGCTACACCTTC. This gives the protein CSAPKGDGYTF.